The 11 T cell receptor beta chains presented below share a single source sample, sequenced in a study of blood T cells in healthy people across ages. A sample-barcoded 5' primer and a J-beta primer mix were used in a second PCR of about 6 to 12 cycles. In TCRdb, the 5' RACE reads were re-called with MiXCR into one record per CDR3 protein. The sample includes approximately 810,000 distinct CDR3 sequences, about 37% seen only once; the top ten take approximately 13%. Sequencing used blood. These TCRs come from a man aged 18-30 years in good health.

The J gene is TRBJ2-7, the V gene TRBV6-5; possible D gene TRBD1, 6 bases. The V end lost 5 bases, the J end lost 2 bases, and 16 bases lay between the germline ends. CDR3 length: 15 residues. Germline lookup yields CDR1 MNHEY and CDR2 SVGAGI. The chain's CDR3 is CASSQTGSRAYEQYF. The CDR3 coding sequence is TGTGCCAGCAGTCAAACAGGGTCCAGGGCCTACGAGCAGTACTTC.

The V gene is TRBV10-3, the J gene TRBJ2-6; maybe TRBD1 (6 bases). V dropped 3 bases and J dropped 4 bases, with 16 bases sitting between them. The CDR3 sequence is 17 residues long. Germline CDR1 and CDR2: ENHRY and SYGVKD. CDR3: CAISENARGTGANVLTF. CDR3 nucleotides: TGTGCCATCAGTGAAAACGCTAGGGGGACCGGGGCCAACGTCCTGACTTTC.

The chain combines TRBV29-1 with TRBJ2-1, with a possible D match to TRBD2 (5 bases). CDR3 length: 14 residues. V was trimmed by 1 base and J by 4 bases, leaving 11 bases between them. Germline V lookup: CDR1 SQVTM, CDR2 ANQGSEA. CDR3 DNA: TGCAGCGTTGAAGGTAGGACTGTATACAATGAGCAGTTCTTC. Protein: CSVEGRTVYNEQFF.

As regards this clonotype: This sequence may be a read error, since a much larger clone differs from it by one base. The CDR3 DNA is TGCGCCAGCAGCCAACTACCGAAAGGGACAGGGTCCGACGAGCAGTACTTC. This gives the protein CASSQLPKGTGSDEQYF. V usage is TRBV4-1 and J usage is TRBJ2-7; 9 bases line up with TRBD1. The CDR3 totals 17 residues. V gave up 2 bases and J gave up 5 bases; unmatched junction bases: 13. Germline assignment: CDR1 MGHRA and CDR2 YSYEKL.

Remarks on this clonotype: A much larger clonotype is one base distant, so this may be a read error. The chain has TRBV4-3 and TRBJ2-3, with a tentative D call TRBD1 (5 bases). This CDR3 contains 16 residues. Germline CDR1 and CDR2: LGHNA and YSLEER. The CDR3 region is CASSQGWAGNTDTRYF. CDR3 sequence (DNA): TGCGCCAGCAGCCAAGGCTGGGCAGGGAACACAGATACGCGGTATTTT.

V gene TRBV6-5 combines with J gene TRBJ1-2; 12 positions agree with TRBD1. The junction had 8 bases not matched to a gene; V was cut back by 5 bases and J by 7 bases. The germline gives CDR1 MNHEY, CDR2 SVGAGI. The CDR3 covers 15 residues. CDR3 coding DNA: TGTGCCAGCAGTACCCGGGACAGGGGGCTGGGTGGCTACACCTTC. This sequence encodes CASSTRDRGLGGYTF.

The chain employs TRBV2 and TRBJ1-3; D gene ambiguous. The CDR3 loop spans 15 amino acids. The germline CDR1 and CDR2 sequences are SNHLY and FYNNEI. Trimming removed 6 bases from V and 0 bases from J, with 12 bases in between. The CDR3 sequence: CASRAGWSSGNTIYF. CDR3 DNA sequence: TGTGCCAGCAGGGCAGGATGGAGCTCTGGAAACACCATATATTTT.

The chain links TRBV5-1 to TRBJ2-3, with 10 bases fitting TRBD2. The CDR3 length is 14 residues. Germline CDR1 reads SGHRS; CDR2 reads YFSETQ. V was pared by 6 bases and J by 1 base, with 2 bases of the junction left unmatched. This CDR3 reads CASTSGRGTDTQYF. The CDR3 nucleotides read TGCGCCAGCACTAGCGGGAGAGGCACAGATACGCAGTATTTT.

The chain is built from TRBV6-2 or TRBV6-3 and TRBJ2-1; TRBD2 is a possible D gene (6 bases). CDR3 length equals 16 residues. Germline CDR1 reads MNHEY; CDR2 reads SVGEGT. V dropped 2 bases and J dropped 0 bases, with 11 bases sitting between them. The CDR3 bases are TGTGCCAGCAGTTACGAGGCGGGGAGCTCCTACAATGAGCAGTTCTTC. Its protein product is CASSYEAGSSYNEQFF.

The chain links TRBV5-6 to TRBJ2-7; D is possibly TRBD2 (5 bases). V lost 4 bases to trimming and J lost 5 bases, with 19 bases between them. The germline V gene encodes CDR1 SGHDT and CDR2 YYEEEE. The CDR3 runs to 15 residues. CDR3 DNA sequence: TGTGCCAGCAGCCCGGGTGAGCGGAAACCCCACGAGCAGTACTTC. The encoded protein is CASSPGERKPHEQYF. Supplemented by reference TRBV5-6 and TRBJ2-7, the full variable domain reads DAGVTQSPTHLIKTRGQQVTLRCSPKSGHDTVSWYQQALGQGPQFIFQYYEEEERQRGNFPDRFSGHQFPNYSSELNVNALLLGDSALYLCASSPGERKPHEQYFGPGTRLTVT.

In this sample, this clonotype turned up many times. Here the CDR3 reads CASNPRGRNTDTQYF. DNA for the CDR3: TGTGCCAGCAACCCCAGGGGGAGAAACACAGATACGCAGTATTTT. The chain couples TRBV12-3 or TRBV12-4 to TRBJ2-3, with 7 positions matching TRBD1. The CDR3 totals 15 residues. The V gene end was trimmed by 7 bases and the J gene end by 2 bases; junction bases not matched to a gene: 9.